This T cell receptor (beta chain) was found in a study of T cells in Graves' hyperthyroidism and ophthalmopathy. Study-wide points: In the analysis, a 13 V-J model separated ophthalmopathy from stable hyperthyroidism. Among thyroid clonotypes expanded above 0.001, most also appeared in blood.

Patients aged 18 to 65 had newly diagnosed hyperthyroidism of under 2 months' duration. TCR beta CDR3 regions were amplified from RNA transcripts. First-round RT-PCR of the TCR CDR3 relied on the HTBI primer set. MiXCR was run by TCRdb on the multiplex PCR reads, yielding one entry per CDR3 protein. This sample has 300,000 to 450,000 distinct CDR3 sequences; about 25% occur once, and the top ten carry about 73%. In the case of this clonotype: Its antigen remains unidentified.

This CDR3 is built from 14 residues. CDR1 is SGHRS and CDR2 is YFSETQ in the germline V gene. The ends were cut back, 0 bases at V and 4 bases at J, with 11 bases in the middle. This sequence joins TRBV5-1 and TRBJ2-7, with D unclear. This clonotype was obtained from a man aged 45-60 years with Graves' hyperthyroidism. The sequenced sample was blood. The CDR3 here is CASSLGLEWYEQYF. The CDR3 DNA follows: TGCGCCAGCAGCTTGGGGCTTGAGTGGTACGAGCAGTACTTC.